A selection of T cell receptor beta chains follows, all from one sample in a study of CXCR3-negative and CXCR3-positive naive CD8 T cells. TCRdb reprocessed the 5' RACE reads and keeps a single row for each CDR3 protein, giving no DNA. Recorded here are about 56,000 distinct CDR3 sequences; the top ten clones represent 20% to 25%. Sequenced material: memory CD8+ T cells from blood. These receptors were obtained from a human donor in good health. Some clones in this sample may be carry-over from other donors' samples. CDR3s include the opening cysteine and the closing phenylalanine or tryptophan. Clone sizes are given selectively: once, few, many, or a class where the clone is expanded.

.,TRBV28,TRBJ2-3,16,CASSSIRDRTTDTQYF
.,TRBV5-6,TRBJ2-7,15,CASSLGQGAFYEQYF
.,TRBV29-1,TRBJ2-3,15,CSVDGRGLEADTQYF
.,TRBV7-9,TRBJ2-5,15,CASSLPWRPGETQYF
.,TRBV19,TRBJ2-1,15,CASSPGQETYNEQFF
large,TRBV29-1,TRBJ1-1,12,CSVSKDSSEAFF
.,TRBV2,TRBJ2-2,13,CASRDMNTGELFF
.,TRBV12-3/TRBV12-4,TRBJ2-1,22,CASSLSPGLAGTPMSSYNEQFF
.,TRBV4-2,TRBJ2-2,16,CASSQISGGIRGELFF
.,TRBV20-1,TRBJ2-2,15,CSARDLAASTGELFF
.,TRBV20-1,TRBJ2-3,12,CSARDETDTQYF
.,TRBV29-1,TRBJ2-1,14,CSVEDPDRVYEQFF
.,TRBV24-1,TRBJ1-2,12,CAVGDLVSGYTF
.,TRBV18,TRBJ2-5,13,CASSPDSEETQYF
.,TRBV4-3,TRBJ2-3,18,CASSQTKRGSLNTDTQYF
.,TRBV3-1,TRBJ2-2,20,CASSQKNGQDRGPNTGELFF
.,TRBV27,TRBJ2-7,14,CASSYGDPTYEQYF
.,TRBV29-1,TRBJ2-3,13,CSADLAGTDTQYF
.,TRBV6-5,TRBJ1-5,16,CASRGGPPFSNQPQHF
.,TRBV7-6,TRBJ2-5,12,CASSLGSETQYF
.,TRBV27,TRBJ1-6,13,CASGTGRGSPLHF
.,TRBV6-6,TRBJ2-5,16,CASSYPGTELQETQYF
.,TRBV4-2,TRBJ1-2,16,CASSQFSGTGVHGYTF